The 3 T cell receptor beta chains presented below share a single source sample, sequenced in a study of cytomegalovirus exposure and HLA in healthy donors. 60 Vbeta and 13 Jbeta primers were used in PCR. The method was immunoSEQ multiplex PCR; TCRdb's version includes in-frame clones alone and lacks a portion of them. The table records roughly 150,000 clones, around 80% of them present only once. Sequences were obtained from PBMCs. Source of these receptors: a man between 18 and 29 years old in good health and CMV-seronegative.

V usage is TRBV9 and J usage is TRBJ2-1; TRBD2 is a possible D gene (5 bases). Trimming took off 0 bases at V and 0 bases at J, with 7 bases between the two ends. The CDR3 contains 15 residues. CDR1 SGDLS and CDR2 YYNGEE come from the germline V gene. CDR3 residues: CASSVDGDSYNEQFF. Written as DNA, the CDR3 is TGTGCCAGCAGCGTAGACGGGGACTCCTACAATGAGCAGTTCTTC.

The chain employs TRBV19 and TRBJ2-7; TRBD2 agrees at 8 bases. Germline V gene sequence: CDR1 LNHDA, CDR2 SQIVND (reference sequence). The CDR3 has 14 residues. J was trimmed by 8 bases and V by 10 bases; bases with no gene match: 16. The CDR3 loop is CATRGGSGRVKQYF. As DNA, the CDR3 is TGTGCCACCCGCGGAGGAAGCGGGAGAGTAAAGCAGTACTTC. Full variable domain (rest looked up from reference TRBV19 and TRBJ2-7): DGGITQSPKYLFRKEGQNVTLSCEQNLNHDAMYWYRQDPGQGLRLIYYSQIVNDFQKGDIAEGYSVSREKKESFPLTVTSAQKNPTAFYLCATRGGSGRVKQYFGPGTRLTVT.

This sequence joins TRBV2 and TRBJ1-5; D is unresolved. V was pared by 6 bases and J by 4 bases, with 4 bases between. Germline V lookup: CDR1 SNHLY, CDR2 FYNNEI. The CDR3 length is 11 residues. CDR3 sequence reads: CASSLNQPQHF. The CDR3 DNA sequence: TGTGCCAGCAGCCTAAATCAGCCCCAGCATTTT.